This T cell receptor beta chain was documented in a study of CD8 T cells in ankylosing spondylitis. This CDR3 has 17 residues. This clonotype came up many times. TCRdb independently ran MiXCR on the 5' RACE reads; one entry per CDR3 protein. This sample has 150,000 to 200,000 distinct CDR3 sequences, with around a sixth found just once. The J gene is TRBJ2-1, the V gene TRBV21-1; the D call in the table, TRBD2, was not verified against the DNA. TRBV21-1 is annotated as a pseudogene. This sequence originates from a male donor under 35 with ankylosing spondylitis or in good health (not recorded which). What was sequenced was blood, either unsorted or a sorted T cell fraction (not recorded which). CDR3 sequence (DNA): TGTGCCAGCAGCAAACGGCTCACAGCGGTAGAGGGCGATGAGCAGTTCTTC. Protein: CASSKRLTAVEGDEQFF.